The 13 T cell receptor beta chains given below trace back to one sample, sequenced in a study of blood T cell repertoires in COVID-19. Generated by immunoSEQ multiplex PCR, the TCRdb table keeps only in-frame clones and is missing some. Of about 220,000 clones in the sample, roughly four fifths are singletons; the top ten hold under 3.5%. What was sequenced was PBMCs or T cells enriched from blood (not recorded which). Receptors originate from a woman aged 55-69 years who had recovered from COVID-19.

The rearrangement links TRBV11-2 to TRBJ1-6; no definite D call. The V end was cut by 0 bases, the J end by 3 bases, with 6 bases between. CDR3 size: 15 residues. CDR1 SGHAT and CDR2 FQNNGV come from the germline V gene. Written as DNA, the CDR3 is TGTGCCAGCAGCTTAGACAGTGGCTATAATTCACCCCTCCACTTT. It codes for CASSLDSGYNSPLHF.

V gene TRBV11-1 combines with J gene TRBJ2-1; TRBD2 matches 8 bases. Trimming at V came to 1 base and at J to 5 bases, leaving 1 base not matched to a gene. The germline V gene has CDR1 SGHAT and CDR2 FQDESV (reference sequence). The CDR3 consists of 14 residues. CDR3 region: CASSLVGRDNEQFF. In DNA, the CDR3 is TGTGCCAGCAGCTTAGTCGGGAGGGACAATGAGCAGTTCTTC.

The chain links TRBV7-9 to TRBJ2-7; a weak D match, TRBD1 (6 bases). CDR1 is SEHNR and CDR2 is FQNEAQ in the germline V gene (reference sequence). This CDR3 is built from 14 residues. V lost 4 bases, J lost 4 bases, and 14 bases lay in between. Here the CDR3 DNA reads TGTGCCAGCAGCTACAGGGCTCCCCTTTACGAGCAGTACTTC. Translation: CASSYRAPLYEQYF. The whole variable domain, filled in from reference TRBV7-9 and TRBJ2-7, reads DTGVSQNPRHKITKRGQNVTFRCDPISEHNRLYWYRQTLGQGPEFLTYFQNEAQLEKSRLLSDRFSAERPKGSFSTLEIQRTEQGDSAMYLCASSYRAPLYEQYFGPGTRLTVT.

The genes are TRBV5-4 and TRBJ1-3; D uncertain. The V gene lost 0 bases and the J gene lost 0 bases, with 13 bases spanning the gap. The CDR3 is 17 amino acids. The V gene's germline CDR1 is SGHNT and CDR2 YYREEE (reference sequence). The CDR3 nucleotides read TGTGCCAGCAGCTTGGAAGGCGGGATCATCTCTGGAAACACCATATATTTT. Amino acid sequence: CASSLEGGIISGNTIYF.

This chain connects TRBV19 to TRBJ1-5; TRBD1 agrees at 8 bases. The CDR3 extends over 14 amino acids. After removal of 8 bases from V and 1 base from J, the junction contained 4 bases not matched to a gene. Germline V CDR1 and CDR2: LNHDA, SQIVND (reference sequence). The CDR3 protein is CASGHRGSNQPQHF. CDR3 sequence (DNA): TGTGCCAGTGGCCACAGGGGGAGCAATCAGCCCCAGCATTTT.

The rearrangement uses TRBV4-3 and TRBJ1-2, with D possibly TRBD1 on 6 matching bases. The V gene's germline CDR1 is LGHNA and CDR2 YSLEER. V lost 4 bases, J lost 0 bases, and 15 bases lay in between. The CDR3 runs 16 residues. In nucleotides, the CDR3 is TGCGCCAGCAGCCGAGCAGGGGACGGTTCTAACTATGGCTACACCTTC. Translated, it gives CASSRAGDGSNYGYTF.

The rearrangement uses TRBV20-1 and TRBJ1-4, with a weak D call TRBD1 (5 bases). V was cut by 2 bases and J by 10 bases, with 8 bases left in between. The CDR3 totals 11 residues. Germline CDR1 and CDR2: DFQATT and SNEGSKA (reference sequence). The CDR3 loop reads CSARRTRKLFF. The CDR3 coding sequence is TGCAGTGCTAGAAGGACAAGAAAACTGTTTTTT.

The chain joins TRBV13 to TRBJ2-6, with TRBD1 matching 7 bases. With 0 bases clipped from V and 1 base from J, the junction kept 0 bases outside the gene matches. The CDR3 runs 16 residues. The germline CDR1 and CDR2 sequences are PRHDT and FYEKMQ (reference sequence). The CDR3 DNA reads TGTGCCAGCAGCTTAGGGACAGGGTCTGGGGCCAACGTCCTGACTTTC. This translates into CASSLGTGSGANVLTF.

The chain employs TRBV6-5 and TRBJ1-5, with TRBD1 identical over 12 bases. The V gene's germline CDR1 is MNHEY and CDR2 SVGAGI. This CDR3 is built from 15 residues. The V and J ends lost 4 bases and 7 bases, in that order; junction bases with no gene match: 5. CDR3 sequence reads: CASSLGQGAGQPQHF. CDR3 nucleotide sequence: TGTGCCAGCAGTTTGGGACAGGGGGCCGGGCAGCCCCAGCATTTT.

This sequence joins TRBV6-5 and TRBJ2-7; 7 positions agree with TRBD2. The CDR3 extends over 15 amino acids. V gave up 0 bases and J gave up 3 bases; unmatched junction bases: 5. From germline, CDR1 is MNHEY and CDR2 SVGAGI. Written as DNA, the CDR3 is TGTGCCAGCAGTTACTCGTTCGGACTAGACTACGAGCAGTACTTC. Amino acid sequence: CASSYSFGLDYEQYF.

This chain connects TRBV7-7 to TRBJ2-1; the match to TRBD2 covers 9 bases. J was trimmed by 6 bases and V by 5 bases; bases with no gene match: 8. This CDR3 comprises 15 residues. Germline V gene sequence: CDR1 SSHAT, CDR2 FNYEAQ (reference sequence). The CDR3 region has the DNA TGTGCCAGCAGCCCAGGGACTAGCTCTGTCAATGAGCAGTTCTTC. Translating it yields CASSPGTSSVNEQFF.

This chain joins TRBV3-1 (or the pseudogene TRBV3-2) and TRBJ2-5; D remains ambiguous. This CDR3 comprises 15 residues. The V gene's germline CDR1 is LGHDT and CDR2 YNNKEL (reference sequence). V gave up 0 bases and J gave up 1 base, with 9 bases separating them. In DNA form, the CDR3 reads TGTGCCAGCAGCCAAGATCGTCAGTCCCAAGAGACCCAGTACTTC. This gives the protein CASSQDRQSQETQYF.

This clone was counted ten times or more. The CDR3 here is CASSLGWQESGYTF. DNA of the CDR3: TGTGCCAGCAGCTTAGGGTGGCAGGAAAGTGGCTACACCTTC. V is TRBV11-2 and J is TRBJ1-2; D remains unclear. Per germline, CDR1 SGHAT and CDR2 FQNNGV. The germline V and J ends were trimmed by 1 base and 7 bases, with 13 bases remaining between them. This CDR3 spans 14 amino acids.